This T cell receptor beta chain was profiled in a study of post-analysis software for immune sequencing data. Looking at the study overall: The study covered relapsing-remitting, secondary progressive and progressive-relapsing courses of multiple sclerosis.

Carried by the TCR beta cDNA libraries were unique molecular identifiers. MiXCR was run by TCRdb on the PCR reads, yielding one entry per CDR3 protein. This sample carries about 160,000 distinct CDR3 sequences, roughly 34% of them seen once, and the ten largest clones take approximately 30%. General study points: Analysis by F measure revealed that same-batch samples clustered strongly together.

There are 13 residues in the CDR3. Looked up from germline, CDR1 is DFQATT and CDR2 is SNEGSKA (reference sequence). As to this clonotype: Antigen specificity is unknown.

Sequenced material: blood, taken after autologous hematopoietic stem cell transplantation. This receptor was identified in a girl under 18 with multiple sclerosis. The genes are TRBV20-1 and TRBJ2-4; 9 nucleotides match TRBD1. The DNA end favors TRBJ2-7, so the J call may be wrong. Written as DNA, the CDR3 is TGCAGTGCTACCGGACAGGGGTTATACGAGCAGTACTTC. It is translated as CSATGQGLYEQYF.